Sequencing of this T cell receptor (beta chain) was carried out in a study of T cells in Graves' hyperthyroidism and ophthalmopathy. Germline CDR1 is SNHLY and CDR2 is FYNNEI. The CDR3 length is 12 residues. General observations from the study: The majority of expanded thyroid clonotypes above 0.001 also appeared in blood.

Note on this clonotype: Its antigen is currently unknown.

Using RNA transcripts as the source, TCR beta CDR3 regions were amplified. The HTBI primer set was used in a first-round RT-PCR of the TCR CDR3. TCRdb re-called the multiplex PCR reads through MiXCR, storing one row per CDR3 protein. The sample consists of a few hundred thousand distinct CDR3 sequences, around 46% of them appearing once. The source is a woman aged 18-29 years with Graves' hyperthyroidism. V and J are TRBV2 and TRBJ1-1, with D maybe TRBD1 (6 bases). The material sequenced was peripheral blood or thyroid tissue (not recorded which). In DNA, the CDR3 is TGTGCTATGGGGGGCCGGGACACTGAAGCTTTCTTT. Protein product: CAMGGRDTEAFF.